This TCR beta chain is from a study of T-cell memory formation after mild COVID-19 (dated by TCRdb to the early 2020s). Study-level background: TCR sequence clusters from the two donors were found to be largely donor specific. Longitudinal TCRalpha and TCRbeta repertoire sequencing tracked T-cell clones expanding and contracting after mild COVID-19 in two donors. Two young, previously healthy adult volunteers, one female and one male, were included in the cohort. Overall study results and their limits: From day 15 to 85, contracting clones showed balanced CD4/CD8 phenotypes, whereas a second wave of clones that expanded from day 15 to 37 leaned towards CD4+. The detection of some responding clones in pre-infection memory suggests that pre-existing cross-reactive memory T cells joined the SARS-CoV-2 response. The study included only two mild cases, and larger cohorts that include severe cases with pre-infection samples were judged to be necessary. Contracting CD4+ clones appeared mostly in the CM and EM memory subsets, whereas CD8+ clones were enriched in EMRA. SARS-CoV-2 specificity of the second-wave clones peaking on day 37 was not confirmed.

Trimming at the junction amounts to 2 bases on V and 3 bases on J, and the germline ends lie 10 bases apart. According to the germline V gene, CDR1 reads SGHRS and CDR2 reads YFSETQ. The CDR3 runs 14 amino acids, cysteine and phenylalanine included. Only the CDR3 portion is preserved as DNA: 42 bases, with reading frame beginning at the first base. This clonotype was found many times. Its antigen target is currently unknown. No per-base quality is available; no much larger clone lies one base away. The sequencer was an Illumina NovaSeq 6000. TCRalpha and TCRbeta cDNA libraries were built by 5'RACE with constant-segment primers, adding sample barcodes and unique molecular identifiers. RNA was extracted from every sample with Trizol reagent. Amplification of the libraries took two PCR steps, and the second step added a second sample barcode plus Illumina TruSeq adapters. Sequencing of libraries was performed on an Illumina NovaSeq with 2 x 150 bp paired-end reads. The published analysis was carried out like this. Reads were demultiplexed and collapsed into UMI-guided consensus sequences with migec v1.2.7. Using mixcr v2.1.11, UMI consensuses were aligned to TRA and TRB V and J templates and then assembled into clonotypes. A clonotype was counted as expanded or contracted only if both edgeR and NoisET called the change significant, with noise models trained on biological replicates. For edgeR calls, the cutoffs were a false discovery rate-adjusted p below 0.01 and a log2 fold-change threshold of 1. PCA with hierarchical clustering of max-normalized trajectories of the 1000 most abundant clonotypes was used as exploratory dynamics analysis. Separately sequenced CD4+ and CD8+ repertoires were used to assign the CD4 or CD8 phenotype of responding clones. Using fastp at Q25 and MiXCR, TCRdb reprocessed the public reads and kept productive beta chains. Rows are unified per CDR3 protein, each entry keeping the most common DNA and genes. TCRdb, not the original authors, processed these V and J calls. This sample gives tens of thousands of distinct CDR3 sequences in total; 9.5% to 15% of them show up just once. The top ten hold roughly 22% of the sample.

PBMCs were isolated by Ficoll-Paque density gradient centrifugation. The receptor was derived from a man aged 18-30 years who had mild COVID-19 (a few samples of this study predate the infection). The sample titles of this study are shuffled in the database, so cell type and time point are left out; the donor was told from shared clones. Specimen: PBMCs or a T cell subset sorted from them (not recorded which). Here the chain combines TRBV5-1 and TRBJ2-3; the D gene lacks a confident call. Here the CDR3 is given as CASSFGLGTDTQYF. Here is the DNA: TGCGCCAGCAGCTTCGGGCTGGGGACAGATACGCAGTATTTT.